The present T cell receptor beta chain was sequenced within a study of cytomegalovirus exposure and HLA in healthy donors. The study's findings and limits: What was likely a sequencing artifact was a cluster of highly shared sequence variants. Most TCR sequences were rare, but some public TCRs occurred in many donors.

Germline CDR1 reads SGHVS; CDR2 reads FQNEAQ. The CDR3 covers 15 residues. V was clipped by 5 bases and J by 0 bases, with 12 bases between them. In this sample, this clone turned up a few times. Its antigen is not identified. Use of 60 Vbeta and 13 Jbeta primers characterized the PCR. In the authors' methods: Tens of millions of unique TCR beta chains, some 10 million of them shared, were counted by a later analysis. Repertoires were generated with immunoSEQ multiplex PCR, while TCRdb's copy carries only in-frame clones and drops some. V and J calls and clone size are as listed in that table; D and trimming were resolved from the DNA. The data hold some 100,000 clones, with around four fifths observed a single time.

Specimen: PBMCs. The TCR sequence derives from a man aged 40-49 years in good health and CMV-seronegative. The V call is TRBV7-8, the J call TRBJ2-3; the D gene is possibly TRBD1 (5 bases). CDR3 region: CASSRGHLSTDTQYF. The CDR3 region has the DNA TGTGCCAGCAGCAGAGGACACCTAAGCACAGATACGCAGTATTTT.